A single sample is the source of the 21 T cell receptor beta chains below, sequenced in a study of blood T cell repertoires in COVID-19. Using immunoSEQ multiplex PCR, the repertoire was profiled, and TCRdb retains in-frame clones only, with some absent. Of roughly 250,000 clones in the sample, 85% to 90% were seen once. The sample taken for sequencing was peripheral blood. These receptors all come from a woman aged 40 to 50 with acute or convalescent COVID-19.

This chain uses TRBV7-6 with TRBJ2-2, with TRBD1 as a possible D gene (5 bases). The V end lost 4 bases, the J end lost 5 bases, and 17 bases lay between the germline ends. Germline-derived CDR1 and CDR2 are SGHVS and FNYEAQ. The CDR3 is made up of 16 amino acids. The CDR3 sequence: CASSSGRAIGTGELFF. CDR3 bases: TGTGCCAGCAGCTCGGGCAGGGCGATCGGTACCGGGGAGCTGTTTTTT.

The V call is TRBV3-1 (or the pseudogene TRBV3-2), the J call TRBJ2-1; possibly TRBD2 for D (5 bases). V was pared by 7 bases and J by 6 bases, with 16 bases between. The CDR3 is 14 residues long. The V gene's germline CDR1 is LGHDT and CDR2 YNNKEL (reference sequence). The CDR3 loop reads CASTPGTPANEQFF. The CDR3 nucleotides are TGTGCCAGCACCCCGGGAACTCCTGCCAATGAGCAGTTCTTC.

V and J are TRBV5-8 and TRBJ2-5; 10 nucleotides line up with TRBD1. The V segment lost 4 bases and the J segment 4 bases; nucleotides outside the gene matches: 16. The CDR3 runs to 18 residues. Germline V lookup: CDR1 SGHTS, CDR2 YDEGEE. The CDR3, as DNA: TGTGCCAGCAGCGACGAAGAAGAACGGACAGGGGGACGAGAGACCCAGTACTTC. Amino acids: CASSDEEERTGGRETQYF.

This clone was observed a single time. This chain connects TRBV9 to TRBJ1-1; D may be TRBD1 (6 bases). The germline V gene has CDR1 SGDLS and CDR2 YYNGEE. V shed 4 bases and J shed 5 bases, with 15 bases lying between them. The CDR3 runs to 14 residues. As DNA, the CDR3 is TGTGCCAGCAGCTTAACAGGGTCGGAGACTGAAGCTTTCTTT. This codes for CASSLTGSETEAFF.

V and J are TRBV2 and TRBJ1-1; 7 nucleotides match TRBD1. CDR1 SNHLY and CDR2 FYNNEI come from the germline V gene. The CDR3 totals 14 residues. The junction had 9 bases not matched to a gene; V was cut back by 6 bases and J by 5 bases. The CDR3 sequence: CASSGIRGTTEAFF. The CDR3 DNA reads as TGTGCCAGCAGCGGAATCAGGGGGACGACTGAAGCTTTCTTT. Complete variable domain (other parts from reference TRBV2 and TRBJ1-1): EPEVTQTPSHQVTQMGQEVILRCVPISNHLYFYWYRQILGQKVEFLVSFYNNEISEKSEIFDDQFSVERPDGSNFTLKIRSTKLEDSAMYFCASSGIRGTTEAFFGQGTRLTVV.

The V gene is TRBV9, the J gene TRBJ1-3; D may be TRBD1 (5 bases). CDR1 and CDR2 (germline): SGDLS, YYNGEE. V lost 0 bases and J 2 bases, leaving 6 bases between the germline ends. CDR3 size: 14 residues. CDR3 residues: CASSVATAGNTIYF. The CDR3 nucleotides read TGTGCCAGCAGCGTAGCGACAGCTGGAAACACCATATATTTT.

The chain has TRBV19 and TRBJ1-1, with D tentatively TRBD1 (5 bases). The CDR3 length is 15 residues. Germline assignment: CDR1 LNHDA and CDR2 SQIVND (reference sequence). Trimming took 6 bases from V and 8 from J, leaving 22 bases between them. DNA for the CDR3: TGTGCCAGTAGAGAAAGGGATTCAGGGTATCGGGAAGCTTTCTTT. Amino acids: CASRERDSGYREAFF.

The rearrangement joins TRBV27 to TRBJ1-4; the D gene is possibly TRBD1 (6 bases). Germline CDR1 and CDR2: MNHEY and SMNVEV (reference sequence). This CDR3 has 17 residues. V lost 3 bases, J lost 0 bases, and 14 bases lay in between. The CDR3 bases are TGTGCCAGCAGTTTCGACAGGTCGGAGCCAACTAATGAAAAACTGTTTTTT. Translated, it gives CASSFDRSEPTNEKLFF.

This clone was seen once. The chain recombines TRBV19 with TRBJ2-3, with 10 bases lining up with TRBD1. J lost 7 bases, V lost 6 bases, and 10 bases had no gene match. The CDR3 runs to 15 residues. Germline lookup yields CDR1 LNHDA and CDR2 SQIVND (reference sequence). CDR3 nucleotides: TGTGCCAGTAGCCTCCGGGACAGGGGCGGCTATACGCAGTATTTT. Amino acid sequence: CASSLRDRGGYTQYF.

The CDR3 sequence is CASSDRPGGKNIQYF. CDR3 nucleotides: TGTGCCAGCAGCGACAGGCCAGGGGGGAAAAACATTCAGTACTTC. The genes are TRBV11-2 and TRBJ2-4; D is perhaps TRBD1 (7 bases). This CDR3 is 15 amino acids long. In germline, CDR1 is SGHAT, CDR2 FQNNGV. Trimming left V 5 bases short and J 4 bases short, with 15 bases between. Using reference TRBV11-2 and TRBJ2-4 for the parts outside the CDR3, the full variable domain is EAGVAQSPRYKIIEKRQSVAFWCNPISGHATLYWYQQILGQGPKLLIQFQNNGVVDDSQLPKDRFSAERLKGVDSTLKIQPAKLEDSAVYLCASSDRPGGKNIQYFGAGTRLSVL.

This CDR3 is CASGWDTGQGKDTIYF. The CDR3 nucleotides read TGTGCTAGTGGTTGGGACACGGGACAGGGGAAGGACACCATATATTTT. The rearrangement joins TRBV12-5 to TRBJ1-3, with TRBD1 identical over 10 bases. With 4 bases clipped from V and 8 bases from J, the junction kept 11 bases outside the gene matches. The CDR3 is made up of 16 amino acids. Germline assignment: CDR1 LGHNT and CDR2 FRNRAP. The whole variable domain, remainder taken from reference TRBV12-5 and TRBJ1-3, is DARVTQTPRHKVTEMGQEVTMRCQPILGHNTVFWYRQTMMQGLELLAYFRNRAPLDDSGMPKDRFSAEMPDATLATLKIQPSEPRDSAVYFCASGWDTGQGKDTIYFGEGSWLTVV.

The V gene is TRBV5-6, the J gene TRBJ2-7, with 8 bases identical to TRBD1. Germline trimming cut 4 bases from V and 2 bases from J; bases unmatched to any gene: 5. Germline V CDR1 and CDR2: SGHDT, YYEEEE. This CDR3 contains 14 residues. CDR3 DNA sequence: TGTGCCAGCAGCCTTGGACAGGGACCCTACGAGCAGTACGTC. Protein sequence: CASSLGQGPYEQYV.

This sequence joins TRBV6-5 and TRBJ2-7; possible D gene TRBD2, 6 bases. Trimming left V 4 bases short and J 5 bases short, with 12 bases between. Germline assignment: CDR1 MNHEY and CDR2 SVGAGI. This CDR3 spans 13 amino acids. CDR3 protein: CASSLEGFHEQYV. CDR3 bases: TGTGCCAGCAGTTTGGAGGGTTTCCACGAGCAGTACGTC.

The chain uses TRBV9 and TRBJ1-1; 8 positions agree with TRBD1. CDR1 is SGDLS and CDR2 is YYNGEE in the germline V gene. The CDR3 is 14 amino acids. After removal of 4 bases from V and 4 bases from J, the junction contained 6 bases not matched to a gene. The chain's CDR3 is CASSHGQGGTEAFF. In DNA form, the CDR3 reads TGTGCCAGCAGCCATGGACAGGGCGGCACTGAAGCTTTCTTT.

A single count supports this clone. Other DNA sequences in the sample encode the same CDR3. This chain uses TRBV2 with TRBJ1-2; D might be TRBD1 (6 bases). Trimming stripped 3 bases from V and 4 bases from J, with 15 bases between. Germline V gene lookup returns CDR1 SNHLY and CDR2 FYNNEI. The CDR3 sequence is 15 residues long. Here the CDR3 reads CASSELSGATYGYTF. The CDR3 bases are TGTGCCAGCAGTGAGCTGTCAGGGGCAACCTATGGCTACACCTTC.

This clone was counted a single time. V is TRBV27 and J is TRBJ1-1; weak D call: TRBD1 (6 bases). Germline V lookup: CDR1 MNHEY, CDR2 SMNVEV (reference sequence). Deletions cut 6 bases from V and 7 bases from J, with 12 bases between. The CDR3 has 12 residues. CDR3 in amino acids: CASSRLDSEAFF. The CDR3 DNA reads TGTGCCAGCAGCCGACTGGACAGTGAAGCTTTCTTT.

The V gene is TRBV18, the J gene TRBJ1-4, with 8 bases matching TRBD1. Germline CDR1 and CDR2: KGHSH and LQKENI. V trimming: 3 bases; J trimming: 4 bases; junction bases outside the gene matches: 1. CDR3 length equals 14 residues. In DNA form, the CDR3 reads TGTGCCAGCTCACCGGACAGGGTTAATGAAAAACTGTTTTTT. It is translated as CASSPDRVNEKLFF.

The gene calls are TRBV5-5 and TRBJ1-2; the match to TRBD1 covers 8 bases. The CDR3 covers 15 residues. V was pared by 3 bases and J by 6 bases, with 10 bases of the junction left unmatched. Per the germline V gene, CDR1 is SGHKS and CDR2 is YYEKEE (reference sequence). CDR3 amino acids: CASSSTGQDMHGYTF. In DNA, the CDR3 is TGTGCCAGCAGCTCAACGGGACAGGACATGCATGGCTACACCTTC.

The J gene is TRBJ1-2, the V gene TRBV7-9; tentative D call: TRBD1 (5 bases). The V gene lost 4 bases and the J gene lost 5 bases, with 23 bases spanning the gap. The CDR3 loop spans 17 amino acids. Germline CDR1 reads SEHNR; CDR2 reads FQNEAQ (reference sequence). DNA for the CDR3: TGTGCCAGCAGCTCCCAGAACCGTTTTCAGGGCGCATATGGCTACACCTTC. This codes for CASSSQNRFQGAYGYTF.

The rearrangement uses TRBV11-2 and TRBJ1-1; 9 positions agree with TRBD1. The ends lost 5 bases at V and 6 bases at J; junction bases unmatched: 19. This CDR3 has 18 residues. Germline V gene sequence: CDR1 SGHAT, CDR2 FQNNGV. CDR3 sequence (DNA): TGTGCCAGCAGCCTGCGGGGACAGGGATTTGTGGGACTCGCTGAAGCTTTCTTT. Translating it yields CASSLRGQGFVGLAEAFF.

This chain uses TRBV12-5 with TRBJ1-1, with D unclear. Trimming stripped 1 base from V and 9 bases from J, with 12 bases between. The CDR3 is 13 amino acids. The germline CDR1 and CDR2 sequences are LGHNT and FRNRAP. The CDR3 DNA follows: TGTGCTAGTGGTTTGGCCACTGTGGGCAAAGCTTTCTTT. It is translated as CASGLATVGKAFF.